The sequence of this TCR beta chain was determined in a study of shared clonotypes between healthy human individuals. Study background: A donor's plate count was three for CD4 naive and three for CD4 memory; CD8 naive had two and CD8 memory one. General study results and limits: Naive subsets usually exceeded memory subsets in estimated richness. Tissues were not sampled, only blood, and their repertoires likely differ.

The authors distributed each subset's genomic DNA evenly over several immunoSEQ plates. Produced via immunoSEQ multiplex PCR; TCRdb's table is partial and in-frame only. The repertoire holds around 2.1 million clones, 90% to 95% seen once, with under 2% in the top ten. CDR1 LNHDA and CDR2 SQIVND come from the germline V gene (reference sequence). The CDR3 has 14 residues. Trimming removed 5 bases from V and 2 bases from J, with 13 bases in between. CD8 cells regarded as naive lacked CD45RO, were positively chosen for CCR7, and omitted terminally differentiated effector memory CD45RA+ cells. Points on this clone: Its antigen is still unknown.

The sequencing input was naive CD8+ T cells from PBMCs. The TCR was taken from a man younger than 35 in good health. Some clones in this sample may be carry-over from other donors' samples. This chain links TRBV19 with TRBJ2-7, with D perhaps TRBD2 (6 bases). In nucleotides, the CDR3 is TGTGCCAGTAGTCTTGCGGGATTCGCCTACGAGCAGTACTTC. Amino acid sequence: CASSLAGFAYEQYF.